Listed here are 28 T cell receptor beta chains from one sample, sequenced in a study of T-cell memory formation after mild COVID-19. TCRdb recomputed calls from the 5' RACE reads with MiXCR, one row per CDR3 protein. The data show around 250,000 distinct CDR3 sequences, around 16% seen once. The sample comprised PBMCs or a T cell subset sorted from them (not recorded which). These receptor sequences come from a man aged 18 to 30 who had mild COVID-19 (a few samples of this study predate the infection). Cell type and time point are not known.

The V call is TRBV20-1, the J call TRBJ2-1; D is uncertain. The CDR3 extends over 15 amino acids. Trimming removed 2 bases at V and 0 bases at J, with 11 bases between. Germline values: CDR1 DFQATT, CDR2 SNEGSKA (reference sequence). CDR3 nucleotides: TGCAGTGCTAGAATAAAACATGGCTCCTACAATGAGCAGTTCTTC. Its protein is CSARIKHGSYNEQFF.

The chain is built from TRBV27 and TRBJ1-5; D is unclear. The germline V gene has CDR1 MNHEY and CDR2 SMNVEV (reference sequence). The CDR3 runs 13 residues. V was shortened by 8 bases and J by 4 bases, with 12 bases between the two germline ends. The CDR3 here is CASSYGENQPQHF. The CDR3 DNA reads as TGTGCCAGCTCTTATGGGGAGAATCAGCCCCAGCATTTT.

This clonotype has ten or more counts. This chain connects TRBV12-3 or TRBV12-4 to TRBJ2-7; possible D gene TRBD1, 5 bases. The CDR3 consists of 11 residues. V was cut by 5 bases and J by 6 bases, with 8 bases left in between. In DNA, the CDR3 is TGTGCCAGCAGTGCAGGGTTCGAGCAGTACGTC. Amino acid sequence: CASSAGFEQYV.

The chain carries TRBV18 and TRBJ1-5; 10 bases map to TRBD1. This CDR3 spans 16 amino acids. Germline CDR1 is KGHSH and CDR2 is LQKENI. Trimming at V came to 5 bases and at J to 4 bases, leaving 8 bases not matched to a gene. This CDR3 is CASSSDRGPGNQPQHF. CDR3 bases: TGTGCCAGCTCATCAGACAGGGGGCCGGGGAATCAGCCCCAGCATTTT.

This clonotype was picked up a small number of times. The chain is built from TRBV29-1 and TRBJ1-1; no clear D gene. Germline values: CDR1 SQVTM, CDR2 ANQGSEA. The V end was cut by 7 bases, the J end by 0 bases, with 9 bases between. This CDR3 contains 12 residues. CDR3 amino acids: CSALGLNTEAFF. In nucleotides, the CDR3 is TGCAGCGCCCTGGGCCTGAACACTGAAGCTTTCTTT. The full variable domain, completed using reference TRBV29-1 and TRBJ1-1, is SAVISQKPSRDICQRGTSLTIQCQVDSQVTMMFWYRQQPGQSLTLIATANQGSEATYESGFVIDKFPISRPNLTFSTLTVSNMSPEDSSIYLCSALGLNTEAFFGQGTRLTVV.

The rearrangement joins TRBV19 to TRBJ1-1; D is ambiguous. The germline V gene encodes CDR1 LNHDA and CDR2 SQIVND (reference sequence). This CDR3 has 12 residues. V was trimmed by 9 bases and J by 7 bases, leaving 15 bases between them. The CDR3 nucleotides read TGTGCCAGCGCCGGTTGGTCGGATGAAGCTTTCTTT. It translates to CASAGWSDEAFF.

This clonotype has more than one count but fewer than ten. The genes are TRBV9 and TRBJ2-2; TRBD2 matches 8 bases. Trimming at V came to 0 bases and at J to 3 bases, leaving 4 bases not matched to a gene. Germline values: CDR1 SGDLS, CDR2 YYNGEE. The CDR3 loop spans 16 amino acids. The CDR3, as DNA: TGTGCCAGCAGCGTAGAGGCGGGGGGCGACACCGGGGAGCTGTTTTTT. This codes for CASSVEAGGDTGELFF.

The rearrangement uses TRBV9 and TRBJ2-5; tentative D call: TRBD2 (6 bases). Trimming left V 2 bases short and J 4 bases short, with 12 bases between. Germline V gene lookup returns CDR1 SGDLS and CDR2 YYNGEE. CDR3 size: 14 residues. CDR3 sequence: CASSVGSGGETQYF. CDR3 nucleotide sequence: TGTGCCAGCAGCGTTGGGTCCGGGGGAGAGACCCAGTACTTC.

The CDR3 bases are TGTGCCAGCAGAACCGGGACAGGGTTAGCCTACGAGCAGTACTTC. Its translation is CASRTGTGLAYEQYF. The chain joins TRBV6-6 to TRBJ2-7; 9 positions agree with TRBD1. CDR1 MNHNY and CDR2 SVGAGI come from the germline V gene (reference sequence). V dropped 6 bases and J dropped 2; count of bases not matched to a gene: 8. The CDR3 covers 15 residues.

This clonotype appeared a few times. The chain has TRBV4-1 and TRBJ2-5; D remains unclear. Germline V gives CDR1 MGHRA, CDR2 YSYEKL. V was clipped by 1 base and J by 5 bases, with 14 bases between them. This CDR3 region has 15 residues. The chain's CDR3 is CASSQASTDPETQYF. The CDR3 region has the DNA TGCGCCAGCAGCCAAGCCTCCACGGACCCGGAGACCCAGTACTTC.

This clonotype was seen a handful of times. The V call is TRBV7-2, the J call TRBJ1-1; D gene unclear. Trimming removed 1 base from V and 8 bases from J, with 5 bases in between. The CDR3 is made up of 11 amino acids. Germline values: CDR1 SGHTA, CDR2 FQGNSA. Here the CDR3 reads CASSLEPEAFF. The CDR3 DNA follows: TGTGCCAGCAGCTTAGAACCCGAAGCTTTCTTT.

The chain uses TRBV10-2 and TRBJ2-2, with D tentatively TRBD1 (6 bases). Trimming shortened V by 3 bases and J by 2 bases, and 10 bases separated the two germline ends. Germline V gene lookup returns CDR1 WSHSY and CDR2 SAAADI. The CDR3 contains 15 residues. The CDR3 is CASSERDTNTGELFF. The CDR3 nucleotides read TGCGCCAGCAGTGAAAGGGACACTAACACCGGGGAGCTGTTTTTT.

This clonotype was counted only a few times. V usage is TRBV15 and J usage is TRBJ2-5; 9 bases map to TRBD1. This CDR3 contains 15 residues. Germline CDR1 reads LNHNV; CDR2 reads YYDKDF (reference sequence). V shed 0 bases and J 9 bases; nucleotides not matched to a gene: 8. The CDR3 is CATSRDEQGANPQYF. The CDR3 DNA reads as TGTGCCACCAGCAGAGATGAACAGGGGGCGAATCCCCAGTACTTC.

A few counts support this clonotype. This chain joins TRBV12-3 or TRBV12-4 and TRBJ1-4, with D unresolved. The CDR3 is made up of 14 amino acids. The germline V and J ends were trimmed by 2 bases and 5 bases, with 9 bases remaining between them. The CDR3 is CASSLWQLNEKLFF. The CDR3 coding sequence is TGTGCCAGCAGTTTATGGCAGTTAAATGAAAAACTGTTTTTT.

This clonotype was seen only a few times. The chain recombines TRBV23-1 with TRBJ1-1; TRBD1 matches at 7 bases. TRBV23-1 is an ORF, with its function uncertain. V shed 0 bases and J 1 base; nucleotides not matched to a gene: 2. The CDR3 sequence is 15 residues long. CDR3 nucleotide sequence: TGCGCCAGCAGTCAATCCCCAGGGGGGAACACTGAAGCTTTCTTT. Translating gives CASSQSPGGNTEAFF.

The gene calls are TRBV12-3 or TRBV12-4 and TRBJ2-1; TRBD1 agrees at 9 bases. CDR3 size: 14 residues. J gave up 5 bases and V 6 bases, and 5 bases lay outside the gene matches. In DNA form, the CDR3 reads TGTGCCAGCAGCCACGGACAGGGGAACAATGAGCAGTTCTTC. Its protein is CASSHGQGNNEQFF.

The sample holds a few counts of this clonotype. The CDR3 DNA sequence: TGCAGTGCTAGAGAGAGTGAGCAGTTCTTC. This translates into CSARESEQFF. The chain combines TRBV20-1 with TRBJ2-1; no clear D. Germline-derived CDR1 and CDR2 are DFQATT and SNEGSKA (reference sequence). The CDR3 sequence is 10 residues long. V was shortened by 0 bases and J by 9 bases, with 3 bases between the two germline ends.

This clonotype appeared many times. The germline gene is not matched at one end of the junction; a read error may be the cause. The CDR3 nucleotides read TGCGCCAGCAGCTTGGGACAGGGACTCTACAATGAGCAGTTCTTC. It specifies CASSLGQGLYNEQFF. V is TRBV7-3 and J is TRBJ2-1; 9 bases agree with TRBD1. Germline assignment: CDR1 SGHTA and CDR2 FQGTGA. This CDR3 has 15 amino acids.

The chain employs TRBV7-2 and TRBJ2-7, with D uncertain. The germline CDR1 and CDR2 sequences are SGHTA and FQGNSA. The ends were cut back, 1 base at V and 0 bases at J, with 4 bases in the middle. The CDR3 loop spans 13 amino acids. The CDR3 is CASSLGYSYEQYF. The CDR3 bases are TGTGCCAGCAGCTTAGGCTACTCCTACGAGCAGTACTTC.

This clonotype was detected only a few times. The chain recombines TRBV20-1 with TRBJ2-5; the D gene could be TRBD1 or TRBD2 (5 bases each). The germline CDR1 and CDR2 sequences are DFQATT and SNEGSKA (reference sequence). CDR3 length equals 14 residues. V was pared by 0 bases and J by 4 bases, with 12 bases between. The CDR3 reads CSARDYTRGETQYF. The DNA of the CDR3 is TGCAGTGCTAGAGATTACACTAGGGGAGAGACCCAGTACTTC.

On this clonotype itself: A read error may produce the germline difference seen at one junction end. The gene calls are TRBV4-1 and TRBJ1-5; no firm D call. The CDR3 extends over 13 amino acids. From germline, CDR1 is MGHRA and CDR2 YSYEKL. The CDR3 sequence is CASSQDPDQPQNF. CDR3 DNA: TGCGCCAGCAGCCAAGATCCTGATCAGCCCCAGAATTTT.

J is TRBJ2-3 and V is TRBV5-6; D not resolved. The CDR3 extends over 11 amino acids. In germline, CDR1 is SGHDT, CDR2 YYEEEE. V lost 3 bases to trimming and J lost 6 bases, with 5 bases between them. For the CDR3, the DNA is TGTGCCAGCAGCTCGGTGGATACGCAGTATTTT. It codes for CASSSVDTQYF.

This chain uses TRBV4-1 with TRBJ2-2; D call uncertain. The CDR3 length is 12 residues. The V end lost 5 bases, the J end lost 7 bases, and 8 bases lay between the germline ends. Germline V gene sequence: CDR1 MGHRA, CDR2 YSYEKL. The CDR3 is CASSSDGGELFF. CDR3 bases: TGCGCCAGCAGCTCGGACGGCGGGGAGCTGTTTTTT.

The chain recombines TRBV20-1 with TRBJ2-1; 8 bases are shared with TRBD1. V gave up 1 base and J gave up 2 bases; unmatched junction bases: 1. The germline gives CDR1 DFQATT, CDR2 SNEGSKA (reference sequence). There are 14 residues in the CDR3. The CDR3 nucleotides are TGCAGTGCTAGAGCCAGGGGGCCCTACAATGAGCAGTTCTTC. Translating it yields CSARARGPYNEQFF.

The table lists this clonotype with a few counts. The chain links TRBV18 to TRBJ2-5, with 10 bases fitting TRBD1. Germline-derived CDR1 and CDR2 are KGHSH and LQKENI. CDR3 length equals 16 residues. V lost 6 bases and J lost 1; bases outside the gene matches: 8. DNA for the CDR3: TGTGCCAGCTCCCTTATAGGGACAGGGGCCCAAGAGACCCAGTACTTC. Residues: CASSLIGTGAQETQYF.

This clonotype was recorded a few times. The rearrangement uses TRBV7-2 and TRBJ2-7, with D perhaps given as TRBD1 or TRBD2 (6 bases each). This CDR3 has 15 amino acids. Trimming cost V 0 bases and J 0 bases, with 9 bases left between them. The germline gives CDR1 SGHTA, CDR2 FQGNSA. The CDR3 protein is CASSLAGGSSYEQYV. Written as DNA, the CDR3 is TGTGCCAGCAGCTTAGCGGGGGGCAGCTCCTACGAGCAGTACGTC.

This clonotype was observed a few times. This sequence joins TRBV30 and TRBJ1-2, with a possible D match to TRBD1 (6 bases). The germline V gene encodes CDR1 GTSNPN and CDR2 SVGIG (reference sequence). V gave up 3 bases and J gave up 7 bases, with 24 bases separating them. The CDR3 spans 16 residues. The CDR3 DNA sequence: TGTGCCTGGAGCTCGTGGGGGGCGCATCTATGGGCTGGCTACACCTTC. The encoded protein is CAWSSWGAHLWAGYTF.

This clonotype came up a few times. V and J are TRBV5-1 and TRBJ1-4, with D perhaps TRBD1 (6 bases). With 1 base removed from V and 0 bases from J, the gap between germline ends came to 13 bases. This CDR3 region has 17 residues. CDR1 is SGHRS, CDR2 YFSETQ, per germline. The CDR3 region is CASSLNGGPTTNEKLFF. CDR3 DNA sequence: TGCGCCAGCAGCTTGAATGGGGGGCCCACAACTAATGAAAAACTGTTTTTT.